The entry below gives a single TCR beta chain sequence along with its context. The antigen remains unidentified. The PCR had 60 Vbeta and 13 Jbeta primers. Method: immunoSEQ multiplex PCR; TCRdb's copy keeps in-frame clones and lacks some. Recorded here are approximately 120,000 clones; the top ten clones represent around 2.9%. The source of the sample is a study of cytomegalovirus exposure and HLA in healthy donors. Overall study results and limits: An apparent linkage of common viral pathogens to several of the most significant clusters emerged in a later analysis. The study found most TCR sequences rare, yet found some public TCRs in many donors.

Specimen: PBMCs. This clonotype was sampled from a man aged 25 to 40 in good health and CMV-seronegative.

The CDR3 sequence: CASRGTGENTEAFF. The CDR3 coding sequence is TGCGCCAGCAGGGGGACAGGGGAAAACACTGAAGCTTTCTTT. The V and J genes are TRBV10-2 and TRBJ1-1; TRBD1 agrees at 10 bases. The CDR3 consists of 14 residues. Unmatched junction bases numbered 3, after V lost 6 bases and J lost 2 bases. The V gene's germline CDR1 is WSHSY and CDR2 SAAADI.